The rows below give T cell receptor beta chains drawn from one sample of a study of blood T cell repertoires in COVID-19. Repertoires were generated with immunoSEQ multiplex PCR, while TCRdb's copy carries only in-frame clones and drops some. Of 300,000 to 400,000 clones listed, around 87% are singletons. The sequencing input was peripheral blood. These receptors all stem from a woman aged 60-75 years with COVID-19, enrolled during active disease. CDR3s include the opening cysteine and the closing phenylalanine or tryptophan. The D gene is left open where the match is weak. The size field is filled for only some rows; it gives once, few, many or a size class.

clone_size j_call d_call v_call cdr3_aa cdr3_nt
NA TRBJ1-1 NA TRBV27 CASSPLLSREAFF TGTGCCAGCAGCCCCCTTCTCTCGCGTGAAGCTTTCTTT
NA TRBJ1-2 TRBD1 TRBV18 CASSPDRTGKVNGYTF TGTGCCAGCTCACCCGACCGGACAGGGAAGGTCAATGGCTACACCTTC
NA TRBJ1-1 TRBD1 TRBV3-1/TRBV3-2 CASRRSGTGGRNTEAFF TGTGCCAGCAGGCGGTCCGGGACAGGGGGCAGGAACACTGAAGCTTTCTTT
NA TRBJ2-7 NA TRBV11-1 CASSLAGTSEQYF TGTGCCAGCAGCTTGGCAGGGACTTCCGAGCAGTACTTC
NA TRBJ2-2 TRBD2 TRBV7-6 CASSLVGSGGAGELFF TGTGCCAGCAGCTTAGTTGGTAGCGGGGGTGCCGGGGAGCTGTTTTTT
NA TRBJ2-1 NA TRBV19 CASSIRALIYNEQFF TGTGCCAGTAGTATAAGAGCCCTGATCTACAATGAGCAGTTCTTC
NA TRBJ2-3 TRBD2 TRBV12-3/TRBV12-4 CASTQRGTDTQYF TGTGCCAGCACCCAGCGGGGGACAGATACGCAGTATTTT
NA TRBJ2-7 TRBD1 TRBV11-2 CASSLTGDEQYF TGTGCCAGCAGCTTGACAGGGGACGAGCAGTACTTC
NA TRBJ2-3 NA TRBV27 CASSFGVGTDTQYF TGTGCCAGCAGTTTCGGGGTGGGCACAGATACGCAGTATTTT
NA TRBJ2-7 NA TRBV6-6 CASSYPTAGSEQYF TGTGCCAGCAGTTACCCGACTGCCGGTAGCGAGCAGTACTTC
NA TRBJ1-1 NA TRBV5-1 CASSLGRQGPMNTEAFF TGCGCCAGCAGCTTGGGACGTCAGGGCCCGATGAACACTGAAGCTTTCTTT
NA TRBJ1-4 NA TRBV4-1 CASSHRQLASELFF TGCGCCAGCAGCCATAGACAGCTCGCGTCGGAACTGTTTTTT
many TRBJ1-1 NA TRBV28 CASMDPGLNTEAFF TGTGCCAGCATGGATCCAGGCCTGAACACTGAAGCTTTCTTT
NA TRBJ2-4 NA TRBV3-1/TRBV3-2 CASSLSSYIQYF TGTGCCAGCAGCCTTTCTAGTTACATTCAGTACTTC
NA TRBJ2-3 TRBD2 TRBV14 CASSQGTRRGTDTQYF TGTGCCAGCAGCCAAGGGACTAGGCGGGGCACAGATACGCAGTATTTT
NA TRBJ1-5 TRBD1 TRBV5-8 CASTEDRGFSNQPQHF TGTGCCAGCACTGAGGACAGGGGGTTTAGCAATCAGCCCCAGCATTTT
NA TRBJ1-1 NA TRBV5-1 CASREGFEAFF TGCGCCAGCCGGGAGGGGTTTGAAGCTTTCTTT
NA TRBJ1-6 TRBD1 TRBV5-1 CASSLTAPGQGANNSPLHF TGCGCCAGCAGCTTGACCGCTCCGGGACAGGGGGCGAATAATTCACCCCTCCACTTT
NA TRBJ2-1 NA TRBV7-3 CASSQPPLHNEQFF TGTGCCAGCAGCCAACCCCCCCTACACAATGAGCAGTTCTTC
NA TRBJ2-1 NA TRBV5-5 CASSLSHSSYNEQFF TGTGCCAGCAGCTTGAGTCATAGCTCCTACAATGAGCAGTTCTTC
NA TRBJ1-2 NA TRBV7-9 CASSLTTALVEYGYTF TGTGCCAGCAGCTTAACCACCGCCCTAGTTGAATATGGCTACACCTTC
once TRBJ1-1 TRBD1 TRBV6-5 CASRATGWVTEAFF TGTGCCAGCAGGGCGACAGGGTGGGTAACTGAAGCTTTCTTT
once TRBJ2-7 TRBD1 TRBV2 CASSRQGYEQYF TGTGCCAGCAGTAGACAGGGGTACGAGCAGTACTTC
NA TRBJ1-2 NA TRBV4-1 CASSPSSQAVYGYTF TGCGCCAGCAGCCCCTCGTCACAAGCGGTCTATGGCTACACCTTC
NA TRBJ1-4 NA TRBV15 CATSRDGGANEKLFF TGTGCCACCAGCAGAGATGGGGGGGCAAATGAAAAACTGTTTTTT
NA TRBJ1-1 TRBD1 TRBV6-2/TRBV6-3 CASSFLRTGSNEAFF TGTGCCAGCAGTTTCCTACGGACAGGGTCAAATGAAGCTTTCTTT
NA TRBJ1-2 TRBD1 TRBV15 CATSRSLGQGIDTF TGTGCCACCAGCAGATCTCTCGGACAGGGGATTGACACCTTC
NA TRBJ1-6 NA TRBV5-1 CASSWGGTYNSPLHF TGCGCCAGCAGCTGGGGGGGCACTTATAATTCACCCCTCCACTTT
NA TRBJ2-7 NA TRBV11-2 CASTPWRGLSYEQYF TGTGCCAGCACCCCGTGGCGTGGGCTGTCCTACGAGCAGTACTTC
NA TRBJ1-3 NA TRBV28 CASSLAPDQGWGNTIYF TGTGCCAGCAGTCTCGCCCCTGATCAGGGATGGGGAAACACCATATATTTT
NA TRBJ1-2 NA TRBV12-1 CASSPLRDRGRDGYTF TGTGCCAGCAGCCCCTTACGGGACAGGGGGCGCGATGGCTACACCTTC
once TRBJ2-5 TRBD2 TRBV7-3 CASSLTGLVMETQYF TGTGCCAGCAGCTTAACGGGACTAGTCATGGAGACCCAGTACTTC
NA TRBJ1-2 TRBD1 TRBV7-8 CASSLARQGGNYGYTF TGTGCCAGCAGCTTAGCAAGACAGGGGGGTAACTATGGCTACACCTTC
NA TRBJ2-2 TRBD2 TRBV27 CASSYGTSGTGELFF TGTGCCAGCAGTTACGGGACTAGCGGGACCGGGGAGCTGTTTTTT
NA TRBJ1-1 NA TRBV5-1 CASSSQTENTEAFF TGCGCCAGCAGCTCTCAGACAGAGAACACTGAAGCTTTCTTT
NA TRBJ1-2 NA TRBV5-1 CASSFTGNYGYTF TGCGCCAGCAGCTTTACAGGGAACTATGGCTACACCTTC
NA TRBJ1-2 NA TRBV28 CASSLGSLYGYTF TGTGCCAGCAGTTTGGGCAGTCTCTATGGCTACACCTTC
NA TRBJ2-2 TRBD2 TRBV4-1 CASSQDRAGGTIGELFF TGCGCCAGCAGCCAAGATCGCGCGGGGGGCACGATCGGGGAGCTGTTTTTT
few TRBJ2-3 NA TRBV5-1 CASSLGPQGSTDTQYF TGCGCCAGCAGCTTGGGCCCCCAGGGGAGCACAGATACGCAGTATTTT
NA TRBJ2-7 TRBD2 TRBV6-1 CASSGWVAGGPHEQYF TGTGCCAGCAGTGGTTGGGTAGCGGGGGGGCCCCACGAGCAGTACTTC
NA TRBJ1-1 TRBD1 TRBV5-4 CASSIGTGRANTEAFF TGTGCCAGCAGCATTGGGACAGGGAGGGCGAACACTGAAGCTTTCTTT
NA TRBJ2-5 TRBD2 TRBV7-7 CASSSSGLAGGADTQYF TGTGCCAGCAGCTCCTCGGGACTAGCGGGGGGAGCAGACACCCAGTACTTC
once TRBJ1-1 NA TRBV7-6 CASSLMAGLMNTEAFF TGTGCCAGCAGCTTAATGGCAGGCCTTATGAACACTGAAGCTTTCTTT
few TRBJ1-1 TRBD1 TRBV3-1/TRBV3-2 CASSPTGLNTEAFF TGTGCCAGCAGCCCGACAGGGTTGAACACTGAAGCTTTCTTT
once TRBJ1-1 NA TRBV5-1 CASSLRQGVTEAFF TGCGCCAGCAGCTTACGTCAGGGTGTAACTGAAGCTTTCTTT
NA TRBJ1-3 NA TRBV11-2 CASSLSGYWGGNTIYF TGTGCCAGCAGCTTGTCCGGGTACTGGGGCGGAAACACCATATATTTT
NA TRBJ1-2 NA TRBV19 CASTGDMDGYTF TGTGCCAGTACAGGGGATATGGATGGCTACACCTTC
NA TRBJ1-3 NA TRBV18 CASSLTGTPGNTIYF TGTGCCAGCTCGCTAACAGGGACCCCTGGAAACACCATATATTTT
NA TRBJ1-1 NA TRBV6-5 CASSSGLWVNTEAFF TGTGCCAGCAGTTCGGGATTATGGGTGAACACTGAAGCTTTCTTT
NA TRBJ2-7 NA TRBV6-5 CASSRTGPGIYEQYF TGTGCCAGCAGCCGAACAGGCCCAGGGATCTACGAGCAGTACTTC
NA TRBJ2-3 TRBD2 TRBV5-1 CASTLAGRTDTQYF TGCGCCAGCACACTAGCGGGGCGCACAGATACGCAGTATTTT
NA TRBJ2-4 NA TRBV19 CARQGQPTSLAKNIQYF TGTGCCAGACAAGGACAGCCGACTTCCCTAGCCAAAAACATTCAGTACTTC
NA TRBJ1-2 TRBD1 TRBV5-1 CASSWTGGLYGYTF TGCGCCAGCAGCTGGACAGGGGGGTTGTATGGCTACACCTTC
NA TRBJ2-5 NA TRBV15 CATPKPRAKEETQYF TGTGCCACCCCCAAGCCCAGGGCCAAAGAAGAGACCCAGTACTTC
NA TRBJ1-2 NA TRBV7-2 CASSSGGGVGGYTF TGTGCCAGCAGCTCCGGTGGGGGGGTTGGTGGCTACACCTTC